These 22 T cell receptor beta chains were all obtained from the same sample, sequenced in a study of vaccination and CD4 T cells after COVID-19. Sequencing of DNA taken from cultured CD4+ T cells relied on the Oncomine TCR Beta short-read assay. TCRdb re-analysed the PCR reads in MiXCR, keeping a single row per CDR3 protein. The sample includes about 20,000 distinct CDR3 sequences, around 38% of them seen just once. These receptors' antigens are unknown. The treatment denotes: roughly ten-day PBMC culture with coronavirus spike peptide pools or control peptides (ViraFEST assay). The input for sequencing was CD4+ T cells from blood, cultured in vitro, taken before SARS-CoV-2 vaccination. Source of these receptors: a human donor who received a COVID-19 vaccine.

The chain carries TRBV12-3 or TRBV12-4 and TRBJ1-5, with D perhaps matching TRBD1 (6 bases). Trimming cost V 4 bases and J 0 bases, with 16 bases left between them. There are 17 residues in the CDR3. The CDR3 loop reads CASSYNPRTDSNQPQHF. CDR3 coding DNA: TGTGCCAGCAGTTATAATCCGAGGACAGATAGCAATCAGCCCCAGCATTTT.

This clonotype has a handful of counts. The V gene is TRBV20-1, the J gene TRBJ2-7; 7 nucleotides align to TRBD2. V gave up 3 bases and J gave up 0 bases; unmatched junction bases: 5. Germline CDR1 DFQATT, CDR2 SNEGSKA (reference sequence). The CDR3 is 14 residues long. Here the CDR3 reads CSASPAGNSYEQYF. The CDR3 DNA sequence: TGCAGTGCTAGTCCAGCGGGAAACTCCTACGAGCAGTACTTC.

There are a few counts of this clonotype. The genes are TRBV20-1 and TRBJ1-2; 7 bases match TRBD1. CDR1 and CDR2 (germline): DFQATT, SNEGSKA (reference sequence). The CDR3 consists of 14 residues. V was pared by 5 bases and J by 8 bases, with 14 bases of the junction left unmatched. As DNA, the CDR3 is TGCAGTGCTCACCTTGGCAGGGGGGAATGGGGCTACACCTTC. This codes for CSAHLGRGEWGYTF.

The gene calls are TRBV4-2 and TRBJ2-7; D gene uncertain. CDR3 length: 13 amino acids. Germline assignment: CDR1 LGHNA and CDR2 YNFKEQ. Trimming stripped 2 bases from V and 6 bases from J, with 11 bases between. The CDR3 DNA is TGTGCCAGCAGCCAACCCGAGCATAGCGAGCAGTACTTC. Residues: CASSQPEHSEQYF.

The DNA for the CDR3 is TGCAGTGCTTCCGGACGGTACTATGGCTACACCTTC. Its protein is CSASGRYYGYTF. V and J are TRBV20-1 and TRBJ1-2; no clear D gene. The CDR3 is made up of 12 amino acids. Per germline, CDR1 DFQATT and CDR2 SNEGSKA (reference sequence). Trimming took off 5 bases at V and 3 bases at J, with 10 bases between the two ends.

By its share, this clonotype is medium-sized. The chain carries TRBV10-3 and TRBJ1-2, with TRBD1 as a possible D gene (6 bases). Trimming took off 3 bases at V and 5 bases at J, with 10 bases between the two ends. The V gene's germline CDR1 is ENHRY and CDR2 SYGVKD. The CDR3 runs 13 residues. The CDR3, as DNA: TGTGCCATCAGTGATGATGGACAGTATGGCTACACCTTC. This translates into CAISDDGQYGYTF.

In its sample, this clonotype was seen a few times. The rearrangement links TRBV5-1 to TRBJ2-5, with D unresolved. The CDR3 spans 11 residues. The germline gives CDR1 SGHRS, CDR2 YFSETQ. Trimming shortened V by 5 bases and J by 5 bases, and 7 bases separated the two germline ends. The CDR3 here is CASRRLETQYF. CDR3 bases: TGCGCCAGCAGGAGGTTGGAGACCCAGTACTTC.

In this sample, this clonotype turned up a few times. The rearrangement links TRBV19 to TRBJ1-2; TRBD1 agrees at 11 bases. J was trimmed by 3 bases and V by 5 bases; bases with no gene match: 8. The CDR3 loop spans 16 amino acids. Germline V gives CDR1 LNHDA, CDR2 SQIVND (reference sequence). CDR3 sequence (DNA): TGTGCCAGTAGTCTCCTTAGGACAGGGGGCGACTATGGCTACACCTTC. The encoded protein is CASSLLRTGGDYGYTF. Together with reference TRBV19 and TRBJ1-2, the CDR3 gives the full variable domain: DGGITQSPKYLFRKEGQNVTLSCEQNLNHDAMYWYRQDPGQGLRLIYYSQIVNDFQKGDIAEGYSVSREKKESFPLTVTSAQKNPTAFYLCASSLLRTGGDYGYTFGSGTRLTVV.

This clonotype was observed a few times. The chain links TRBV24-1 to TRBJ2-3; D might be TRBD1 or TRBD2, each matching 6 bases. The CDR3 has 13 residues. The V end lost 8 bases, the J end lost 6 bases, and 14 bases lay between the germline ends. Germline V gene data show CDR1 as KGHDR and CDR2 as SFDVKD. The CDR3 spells CATTGGWEDTQYF. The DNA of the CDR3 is TGTGCCACCACCGGGGGCTGGGAGGATACGCAGTATTTT.

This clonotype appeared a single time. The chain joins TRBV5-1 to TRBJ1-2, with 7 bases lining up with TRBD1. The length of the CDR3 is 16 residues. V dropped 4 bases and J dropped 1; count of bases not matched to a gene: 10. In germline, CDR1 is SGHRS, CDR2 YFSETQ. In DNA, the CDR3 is TGCGCCAGCAGCCCCGGGCCGGGACAGAGTAACTATGGCTACACCTTC. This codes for CASSPGPGQSNYGYTF.

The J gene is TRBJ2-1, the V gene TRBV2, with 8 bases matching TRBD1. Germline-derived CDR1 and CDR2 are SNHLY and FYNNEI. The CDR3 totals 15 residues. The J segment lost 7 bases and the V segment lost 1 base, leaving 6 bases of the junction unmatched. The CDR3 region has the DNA TGTGCCAGCAGTGAAGGACAGGGGTACGGGAATGAGCAGTTCTTC. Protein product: CASSEGQGYGNEQFF. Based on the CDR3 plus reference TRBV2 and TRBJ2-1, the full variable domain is EPEVTQTPSHQVTQMGQEVILRCVPISNHLYFYWYRQILGQKVEFLVSFYNNEISEKSEIFDDQFSVERPDGSNFTLKIRSTKLEDSAMYFCASSEGQGYGNEQFFGPGTRLTVL.

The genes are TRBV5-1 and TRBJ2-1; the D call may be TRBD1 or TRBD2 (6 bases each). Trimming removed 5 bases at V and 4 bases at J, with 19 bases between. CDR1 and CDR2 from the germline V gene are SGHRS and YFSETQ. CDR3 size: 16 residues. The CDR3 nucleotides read TGCGCCAGCAGGGACGGAGGGGGTCGAGGTTACAATGAGCAGTTCTTC. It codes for CASRDGGGRGYNEQFF.

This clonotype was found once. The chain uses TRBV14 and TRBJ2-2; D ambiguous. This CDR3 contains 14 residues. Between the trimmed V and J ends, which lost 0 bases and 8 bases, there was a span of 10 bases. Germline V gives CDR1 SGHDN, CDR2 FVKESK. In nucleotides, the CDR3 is TGTGCCAGCAGCCAAGAAAGGGCGGCGGGGGAGCTGTTTTTT. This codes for CASSQERAAGELFF.

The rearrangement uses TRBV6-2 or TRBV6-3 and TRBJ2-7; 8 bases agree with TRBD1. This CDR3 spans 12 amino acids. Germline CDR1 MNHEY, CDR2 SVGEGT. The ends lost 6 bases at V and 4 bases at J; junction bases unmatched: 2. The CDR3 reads CASSRQGYEQYF. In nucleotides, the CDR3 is TGTGCCAGCAGCAGACAGGGGTACGAGCAGTACTTC.

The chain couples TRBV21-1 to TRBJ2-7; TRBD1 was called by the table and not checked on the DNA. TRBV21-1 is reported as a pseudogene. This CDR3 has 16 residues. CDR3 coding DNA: TGTGCCAGCAGCAAAAGGGGACGGGACAGGGAATACGAGCAGTACTTC. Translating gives CASSKRGRDREYEQYF.

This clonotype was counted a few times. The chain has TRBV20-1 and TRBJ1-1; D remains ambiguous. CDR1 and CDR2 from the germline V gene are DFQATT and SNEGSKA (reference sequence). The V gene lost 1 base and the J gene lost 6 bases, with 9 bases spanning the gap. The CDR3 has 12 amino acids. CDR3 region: CSARGGSSEAFF. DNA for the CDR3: TGCAGTGCTAGAGGGGGTTCTTCTGAAGCTTTCTTT.

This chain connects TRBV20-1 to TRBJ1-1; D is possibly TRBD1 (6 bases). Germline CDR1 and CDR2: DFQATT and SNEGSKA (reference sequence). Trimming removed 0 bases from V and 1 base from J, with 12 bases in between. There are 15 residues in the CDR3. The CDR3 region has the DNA TGCAGTGCTAGAGATCAGCTACAGGGGAACACTGAAGCTTTCTTT. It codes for CSARDQLQGNTEAFF.

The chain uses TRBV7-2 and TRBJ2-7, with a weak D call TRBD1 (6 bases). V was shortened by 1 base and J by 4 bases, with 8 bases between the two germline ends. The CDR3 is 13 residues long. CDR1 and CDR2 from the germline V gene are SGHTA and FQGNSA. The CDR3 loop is CASSLVGGYEQYF. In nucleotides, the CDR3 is TGTGCCAGCAGCTTAGTAGGGGGTTACGAGCAGTACTTC.

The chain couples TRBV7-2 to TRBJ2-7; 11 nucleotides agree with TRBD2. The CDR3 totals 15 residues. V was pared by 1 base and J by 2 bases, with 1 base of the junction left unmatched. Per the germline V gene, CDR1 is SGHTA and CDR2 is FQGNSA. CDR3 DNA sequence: TGTGCCAGCAGCTTAGTAGCGGGGGGGCCCTACGAGCAGTACTTC. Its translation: CASSLVAGGPYEQYF.

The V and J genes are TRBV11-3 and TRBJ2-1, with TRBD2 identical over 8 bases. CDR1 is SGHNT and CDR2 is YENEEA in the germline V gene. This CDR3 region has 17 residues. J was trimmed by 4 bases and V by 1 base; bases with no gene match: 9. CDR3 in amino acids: CASSLGVAGTLYNEQFF. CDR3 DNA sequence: TGTGCCAGCAGCTTAGGGGTAGCGGGGACCCTATACAATGAGCAGTTCTTC.

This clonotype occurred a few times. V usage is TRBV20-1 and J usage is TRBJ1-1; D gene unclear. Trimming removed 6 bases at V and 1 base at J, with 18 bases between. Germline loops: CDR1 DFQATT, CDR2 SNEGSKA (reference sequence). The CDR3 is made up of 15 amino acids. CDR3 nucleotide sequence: TGCAGTGCCAAACGGACCCCCCAAGCGAACACTGAAGCTTTCTTT. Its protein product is CSAKRTPQANTEAFF.

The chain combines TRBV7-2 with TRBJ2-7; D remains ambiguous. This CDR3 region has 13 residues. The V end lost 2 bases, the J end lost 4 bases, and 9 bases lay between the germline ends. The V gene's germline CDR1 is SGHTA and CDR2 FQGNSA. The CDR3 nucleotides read TGTGCCAGCAGCTTAAGTGTTCGTTACGAGCAGTACTTC. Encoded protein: CASSLSVRYEQYF. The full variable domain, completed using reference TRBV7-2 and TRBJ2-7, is GAGVSQSPSNKVTEKGKDVELRCDPISGHTALYWYRQSLGQGLEFLIYFQGNSAPDKSGLPSDRFSAERTGGSVSTLTIQRTQQEDSAVYLCASSLSVRYEQYFGPGTRLTVT.